This T cell receptor beta chain originates from a study of blood T cell repertoires in COVID-19 (dated by TCRdb to 2018 to 2020). Study-wide context: Samples covering the acute and convalescent phases of COVID-19 were provided by collaborators in the United States, Italy and Spain. The material from the prospective study consisted of cDNA or gDNA derived from T cells, B-cell-depleted T cells, or PBMCs. Deeply sampled blood TCRbeta repertoires from subjects exposed to, actively infected with, or recovered from COVID-19 were included in the dataset. The repertoires were released in a freely available public database intended as a resource for research on the immune response to SARS-CoV-2. Samples came from the ongoing ImmuneRACE study (first 160 participants) plus 1,254 subjects from 6 global collaborators. Nearly every sample came with metadata listing a de-identified subject ID, COVID-19 status, age in years and sex. HLA class I and class II types, where available, came from metadata supplied by the sample provider rather than from assay-based typing.

A word on this clone: The antigen this receptor binds is unknown. Per-base quality was not reported, and no clone a single base away is much larger than it.

Overall results and qualifications from the work: The amount of clinical and demographic metadata varied by source and participant and was provided uncurated.

Whole blood was collected in K2EDTA tubes by collaborating institutions according to the institutions' own protocols. Collaborator samples were shipped for TCRbeta analysis as frozen whole blood, isolated PBMCs, or DNA extracted from either sample type. TCRbeta CDR3 regions were amplified from genomic DNA using the immunoSEQ Assay, a bias-controlled multiplex PCR. As for how the authors treated the data: Nucleated cell counts per sample were estimated from amplification of reference gene primers within the assay. To quantify the absolute abundance of each unique TCRbeta CDR3 rearrangement, sequence reads were collapsed and filtered. For each sample, productive Simpson clonality was calculated as the square root of Simpson's diversity index across productive rearrangements. The table was pulled from immuneACCESS by TCRdb, which kept in-frame rearrangements only. Such tables lose some clones; where checked, under half of the loss comes from unresolved V genes, and the rest has no known cause. V and J calls and clone size come straight from that table; D and trimming were deduced from the DNA. Present in this sample are more than 120,000 clones, about 91% of which were seen just once. The ten largest clones take up more than 25% of the sample.

The sequenced sample consisted of peripheral blood. This TCR derives from a human donor in a cohort sampled during active COVID-19.

The sequenced DNA is TGTGCCAGCAGATTCCGGGACTCAGATACGCAGTATTTT. Translated, it reads CASRFRDSDTQYF. The sequence joins TRBV12-3 or TRBV12-4 to TRBJ2-3, and the D gene may be TRBD2, 6 bases matching. V is pared back by 6 bases and J by 4 bases, with 11 bases lying between the germline termini. CDR3 length: 13 amino acids, cysteine to phenylalanine. The sequence is cut down to CDR3 DNA, 39 bases in frame from base 1.